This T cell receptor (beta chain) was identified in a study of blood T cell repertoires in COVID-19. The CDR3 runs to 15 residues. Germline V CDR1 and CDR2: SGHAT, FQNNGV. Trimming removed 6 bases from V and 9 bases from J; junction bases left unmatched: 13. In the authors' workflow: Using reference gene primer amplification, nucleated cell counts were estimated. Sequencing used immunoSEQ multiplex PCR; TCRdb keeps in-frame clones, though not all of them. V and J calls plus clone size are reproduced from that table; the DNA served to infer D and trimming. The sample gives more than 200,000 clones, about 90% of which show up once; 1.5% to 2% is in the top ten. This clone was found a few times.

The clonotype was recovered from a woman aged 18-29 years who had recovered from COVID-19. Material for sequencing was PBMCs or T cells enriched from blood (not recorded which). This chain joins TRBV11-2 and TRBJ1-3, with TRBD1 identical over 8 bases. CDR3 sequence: CASRPTGAPFSTIYF. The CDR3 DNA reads TGTGCCAGCAGACCGACAGGGGCGCCTTTTAGCACCATATATTTT.